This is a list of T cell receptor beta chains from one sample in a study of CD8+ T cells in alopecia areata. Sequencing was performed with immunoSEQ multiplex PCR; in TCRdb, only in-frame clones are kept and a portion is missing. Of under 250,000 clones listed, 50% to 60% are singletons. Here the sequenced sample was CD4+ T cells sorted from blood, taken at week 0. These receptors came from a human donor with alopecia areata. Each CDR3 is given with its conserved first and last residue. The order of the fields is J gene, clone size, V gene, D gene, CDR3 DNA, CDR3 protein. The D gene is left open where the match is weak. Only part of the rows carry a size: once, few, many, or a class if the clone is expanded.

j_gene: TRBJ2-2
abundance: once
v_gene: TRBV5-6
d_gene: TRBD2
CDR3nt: TGTGCCAGCAGCCGGGACTATAAAACCGGGGAGCTGTTTTTT
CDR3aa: CASSRDYKTGELFF

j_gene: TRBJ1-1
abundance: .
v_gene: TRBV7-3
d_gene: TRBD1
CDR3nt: TGTGCCAGCAGCCCCTTGACAGGGGGCACTGAAGCTTTCTTT
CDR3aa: CASSPLTGGTEAFF

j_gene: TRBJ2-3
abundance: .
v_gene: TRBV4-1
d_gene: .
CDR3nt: TGCGCCAGCAGCCAACTCGGGACAAGCACAGATACGCAGTATTTT
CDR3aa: CASSQLGTSTDTQYF

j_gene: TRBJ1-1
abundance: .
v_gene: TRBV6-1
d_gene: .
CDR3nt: TGTGCCAGCAGTGAAGCGAGAGAGGGGGGCACTGAAGCTTTCTTT
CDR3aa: CASSEAREGGTEAFF

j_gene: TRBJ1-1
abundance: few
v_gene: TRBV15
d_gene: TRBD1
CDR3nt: TGTGCCACCAGCAGAGATAAGACAGGGGGGTATGAAGCTTTCTTT
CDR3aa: CATSRDKTGGYEAFF

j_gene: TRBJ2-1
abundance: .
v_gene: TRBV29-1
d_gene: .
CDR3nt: TGCAGCGCTTTAAACTCCTACAATGAGCAGTTCTTC
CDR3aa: CSALNSYNEQFF

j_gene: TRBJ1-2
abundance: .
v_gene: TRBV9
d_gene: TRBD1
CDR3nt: TGTGCCAGCAGCGTAGGACCAGGGGGTGGAAATGGCTACACCTTC
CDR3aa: CASSVGPGGGNGYTF

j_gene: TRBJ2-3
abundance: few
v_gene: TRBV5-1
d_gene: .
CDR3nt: TGCGCCAGCAGCTCTAGGCGGGGGCAAGATACGCAGTATTTT
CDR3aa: CASSSRRGQDTQYF

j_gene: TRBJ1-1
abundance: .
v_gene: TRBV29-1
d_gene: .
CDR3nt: TGCAGCGTTGATTTTCAGGGATCTACTGAAGCTTTCTTT
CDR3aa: CSVDFQGSTEAFF

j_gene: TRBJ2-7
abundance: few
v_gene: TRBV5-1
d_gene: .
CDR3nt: TGCGCCAGCACATGGGGAGGATCCCCCGCCGAGCAGTACTTC
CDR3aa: CASTWGGSPAEQYF

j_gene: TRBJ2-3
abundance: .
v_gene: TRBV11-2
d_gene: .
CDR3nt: TGTGCCAGCAGCCAATCAGGGGTACACACAGATACGCAGTATTTT
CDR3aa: CASSQSGVHTDTQYF

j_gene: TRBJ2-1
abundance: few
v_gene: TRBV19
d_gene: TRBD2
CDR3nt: TGTGCCAGTAGTACCGGACTAGACGACAATGAGCAGTTCTTC
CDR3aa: CASSTGLDDNEQFF

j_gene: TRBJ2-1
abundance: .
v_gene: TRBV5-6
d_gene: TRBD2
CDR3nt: TGTGCCAGCAGCTTCTATCTAGCGGGAGAACTCAATGAGCAGTTCTTC
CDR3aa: CASSFYLAGELNEQFF

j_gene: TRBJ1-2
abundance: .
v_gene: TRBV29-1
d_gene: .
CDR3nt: TGCAGCGTCAGCAGGCCTGGCTACGGCTACACCTTC
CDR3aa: CSVSRPGYGYTF

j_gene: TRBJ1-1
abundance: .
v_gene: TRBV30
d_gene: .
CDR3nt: TGTGCCTGGAGTGCTCTCGGGGCAGTTGAAGCTTTCTTT
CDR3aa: CAWSALGAVEAFF

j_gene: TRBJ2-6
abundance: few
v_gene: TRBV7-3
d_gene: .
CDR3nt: TGTGCCAGCTCCGGGCAGTTATCGGCCAACGTCCTGACTTTC
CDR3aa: CASSGQLSANVLTF

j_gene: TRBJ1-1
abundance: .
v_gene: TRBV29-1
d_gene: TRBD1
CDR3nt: TGCAGCGCTCGGACAGGAGATAACACTGAAGCTTTCTTT
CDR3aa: CSARTGDNTEAFF

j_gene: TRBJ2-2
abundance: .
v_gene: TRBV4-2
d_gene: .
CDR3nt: TGTGCCAGCAGCCAAGATATGCGGGGATTCGGGGAGCTGTTTTTT
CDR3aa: CASSQDMRGFGELFF

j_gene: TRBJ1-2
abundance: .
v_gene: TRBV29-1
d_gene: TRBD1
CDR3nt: TGCAGCGTTCCCAGGACAGGGGCTGGCTACACCTTC
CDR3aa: CSVPRTGAGYTF

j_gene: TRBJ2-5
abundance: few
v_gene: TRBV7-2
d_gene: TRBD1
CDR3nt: TGTGCCAGCAGCTTATCCGGGACAGTTATCCAAGAGACCCAGTACTTC
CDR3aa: CASSLSGTVIQETQYF

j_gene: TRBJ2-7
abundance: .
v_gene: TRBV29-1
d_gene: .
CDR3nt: TGCAGCGTCGAGCTACCCGAGGCCCTCCCGACCGAGCAGTACTTC
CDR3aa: CSVELPEALPTEQYF

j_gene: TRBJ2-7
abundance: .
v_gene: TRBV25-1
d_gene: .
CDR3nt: TGTGCCAGCAAACGCACCGACGAGCAGTACTTC
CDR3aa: CASKRTDEQYF

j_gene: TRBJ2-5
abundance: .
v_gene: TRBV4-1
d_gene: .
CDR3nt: TGCGCCAGCAGCCAAGAGTCTTCTCAAGAGACCCAGTACTTC
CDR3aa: CASSQESSQETQYF

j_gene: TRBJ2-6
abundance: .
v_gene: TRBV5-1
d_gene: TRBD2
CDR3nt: TGCGCCAGCACCTGGACTAGCGGGGGCTCGGCTGGGGCCAACGTCCTGACTTTC
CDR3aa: CASTWTSGGSAGANVLTF

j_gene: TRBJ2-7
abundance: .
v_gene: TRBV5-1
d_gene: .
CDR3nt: TGCGCCAGCAGCCTTGGCCCGGTAGCAGCGTTGACCTACGAGCAGTACTTC
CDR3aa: CASSLGPVAALTYEQYF

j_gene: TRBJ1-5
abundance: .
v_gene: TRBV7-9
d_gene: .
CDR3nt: TGTGCCAGCACGTACGGAATAAATCAGCCCCAGCATTTT
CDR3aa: CASTYGINQPQHF

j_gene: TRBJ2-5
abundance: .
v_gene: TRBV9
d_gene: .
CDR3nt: TGTGCCAGCAGCGTAGATGTGTTGTCGGAGACCCAGTACTTC
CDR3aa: CASSVDVLSETQYF

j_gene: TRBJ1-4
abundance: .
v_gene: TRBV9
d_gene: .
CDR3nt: TGTGCCAGCAGCCCCGGGCAGAATAATGAAAAACTGTTTTTT
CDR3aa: CASSPGQNNEKLFF

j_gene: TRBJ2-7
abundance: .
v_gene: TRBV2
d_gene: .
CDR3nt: TGTGCCAGCAGTGCCGGGGAGCAGTACTTC
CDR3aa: CASSAGEQYF

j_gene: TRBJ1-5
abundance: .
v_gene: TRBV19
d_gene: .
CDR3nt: TGTGCCAGTAGTATAGGGGGCAGTTTCAATCAGCCCCAGCATTTT
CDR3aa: CASSIGGSFNQPQHF

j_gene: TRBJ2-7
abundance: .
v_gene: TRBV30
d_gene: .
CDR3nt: TGTGCCTGGGCCGACGGCACCGCGCCCTACGAGCAGTACTTC
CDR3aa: CAWADGTAPYEQYF

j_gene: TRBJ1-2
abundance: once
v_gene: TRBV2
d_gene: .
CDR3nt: TGTGCCAGCAGTGATTCGAGGCAGACCTACACCTTC
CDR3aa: CASSDSRQTYTF

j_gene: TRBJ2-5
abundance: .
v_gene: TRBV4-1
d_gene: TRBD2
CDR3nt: TGCGCCAGCAGCCAGGCGGGACTAGCGGGAGAGCGGGGGGAGACCCAGTACTTC
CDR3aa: CASSQAGLAGERGETQYF

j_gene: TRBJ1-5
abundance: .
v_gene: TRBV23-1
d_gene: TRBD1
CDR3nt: TGCGCCAGCAGTCACCAGACAGGGGCCGGCAATCAGCCCCAGCATTTT
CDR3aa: CASSHQTGAGNQPQHF

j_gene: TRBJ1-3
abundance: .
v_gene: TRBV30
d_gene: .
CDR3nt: TGTGCCTGGAGCAGGATAAGTGGAAACACCATATATTTT
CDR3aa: CAWSRISGNTIYF

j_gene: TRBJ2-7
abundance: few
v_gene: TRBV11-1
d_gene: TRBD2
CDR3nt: TGTGCCAGCAGCTCTAGCGGGGGGCACAAAAACGAGCAGTACTTC
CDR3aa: CASSSSGGHKNEQYF

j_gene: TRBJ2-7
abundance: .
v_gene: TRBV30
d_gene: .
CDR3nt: TGTGCCTGGAGTTCCGGGGGCCACGAGCAGTACTTC
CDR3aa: CAWSSGGHEQYF

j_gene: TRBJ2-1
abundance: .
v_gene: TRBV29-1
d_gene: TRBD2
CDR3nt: TGCAGCGTTGAGGGACTAGCTTCCCATGAGCAGTTCTTC
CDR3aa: CSVEGLASHEQFF

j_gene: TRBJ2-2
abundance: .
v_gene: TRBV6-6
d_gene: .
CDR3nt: TGTGCCAGCAGTTACTCGAGCACCGGGGAGCTGTTTTTT
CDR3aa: CASSYSSTGELFF

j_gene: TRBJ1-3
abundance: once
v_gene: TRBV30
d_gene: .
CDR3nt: TGTGCCTGGAGTGTCTTTCCCAGAAGCTCTGGAAACACCATATATTTT
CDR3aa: CAWSVFPRSSGNTIYF

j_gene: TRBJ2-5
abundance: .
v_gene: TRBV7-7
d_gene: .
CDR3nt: TGTGCCAGCAGCTTAATGCAGGGGGGACAAGAGACCCAGTACTTC
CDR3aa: CASSLMQGGQETQYF

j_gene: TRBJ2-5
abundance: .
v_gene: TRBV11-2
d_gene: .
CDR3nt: TGTGCCAGCAGCTTATCGTACCAAGAGACCCAGTACTTC
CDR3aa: CASSLSYQETQYF

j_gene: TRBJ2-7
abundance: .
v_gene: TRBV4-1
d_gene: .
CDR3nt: TGCGCCAGCAGCCAAGGACCGGGACGGCAGAAGGGGCAGTACTTC
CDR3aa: CASSQGPGRQKGQYF

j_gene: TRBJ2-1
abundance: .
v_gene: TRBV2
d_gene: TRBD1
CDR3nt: TGTGCCAGCAGTGAGGACAGGGTCAATGAGCAGTTCTTC
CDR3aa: CASSEDRVNEQFF

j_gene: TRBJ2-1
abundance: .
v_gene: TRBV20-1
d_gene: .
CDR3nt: TGCAGTGCCAGGGTGGGGATTGAGCAGTTCTTC
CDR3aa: CSARVGIEQFF

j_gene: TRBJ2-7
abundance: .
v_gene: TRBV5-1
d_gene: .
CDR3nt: TGCGCCAGCAGCCGGGACGGGGCGATCTACGAGCAGTACTTC
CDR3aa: CASSRDGAIYEQYF

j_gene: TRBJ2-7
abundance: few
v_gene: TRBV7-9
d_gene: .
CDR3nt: TGTGCCAGCAGCTTAGTCGGTACGGTCTACGAGCAGTACTTC
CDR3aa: CASSLVGTVYEQYF

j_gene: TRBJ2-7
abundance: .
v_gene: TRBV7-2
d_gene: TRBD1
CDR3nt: TGTGCCAGCAGCTTGGGACAGGGTTACTACGAGCAGTACTTC
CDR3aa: CASSLGQGYYEQYF

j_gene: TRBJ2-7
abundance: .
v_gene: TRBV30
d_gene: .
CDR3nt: TGTGCCTGGGGACTGTCCTACGAGCAGTACTTC
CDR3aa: CAWGLSYEQYF